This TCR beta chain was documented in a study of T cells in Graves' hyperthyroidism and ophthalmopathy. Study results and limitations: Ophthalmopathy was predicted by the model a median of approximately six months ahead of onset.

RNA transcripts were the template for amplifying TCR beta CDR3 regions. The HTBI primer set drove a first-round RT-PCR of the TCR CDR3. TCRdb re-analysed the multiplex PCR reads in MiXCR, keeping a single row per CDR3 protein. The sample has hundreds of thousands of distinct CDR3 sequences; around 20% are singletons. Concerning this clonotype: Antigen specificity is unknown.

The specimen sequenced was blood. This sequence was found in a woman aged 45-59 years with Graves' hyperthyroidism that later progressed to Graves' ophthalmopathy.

CDR3 in DNA: TGTGCCGCGGGAGGCAATCAGCCCCAGCATTTT. Its translation: CAAGGNQPQHF. The chain has TRBV6-1 and TRBJ1-5; D gene uncertain. Looked up from germline, CDR1 is MNHNS and CDR2 is SASEGT. This CDR3 has 11 amino acids. V was pared by 11 bases and J by 2 bases, with 7 bases between.